This T cell receptor (beta chain) came from a study of cytomegalovirus exposure and HLA in healthy donors. CDR1 is SGDLS, CDR2 YYNGEE, per germline. V lost 0 bases and J lost 6, with 14 bases in between. The CDR3 spans 15 residues. The PCR made use of 60 Vbeta and 13 Jbeta primers. Data came from immunoSEQ multiplex PCR; TCRdb stores just in-frame clones and leaves some out. Of 150,000 to 200,000 clones listed, roughly 90% are singletons. All the people who gave samples were healthy bone marrow donors. The source is a girl younger than two in good health and CMV-seronegative. The gene calls are TRBV9 and TRBJ2-3; perhaps TRBD2 as D (5 bases). The sequenced sample was PBMCs. CDR3 residues: CASSVGGPTGDTQYF. Written as DNA, the CDR3 is TGTGCCAGCAGCGTAGGTGGCCCCACGGGGGATACGCAGTATTTT.